This TCR beta chain appears in the sequencing data of a study of blood T cell repertoires in COVID-19. This table comes from immunoSEQ multiplex PCR, and its TCRdb copy is limited to in-frame clones, with some not included. The table records roughly 250,000 clones, around 81% of them present only once. Specimen: peripheral blood. This clonotype was obtained from a woman aged 55-69 years with active or convalescent COVID-19.

CDR3 sequence reads: CASSQWSGGNEKLFF. CDR3 DNA sequence: TGTGCCAGCAGCCAATGGTCAGGGGGTAATGAAAAACTGTTTTTT. This sequence joins TRBV14 and TRBJ1-4; 7 bases map to TRBD1. Germline CDR1 reads SGHDN; CDR2 reads FVKESK. The CDR3 extends over 15 amino acids. With V trimmed by 2 bases and J by 4 bases, 4 bases remained unmatched.